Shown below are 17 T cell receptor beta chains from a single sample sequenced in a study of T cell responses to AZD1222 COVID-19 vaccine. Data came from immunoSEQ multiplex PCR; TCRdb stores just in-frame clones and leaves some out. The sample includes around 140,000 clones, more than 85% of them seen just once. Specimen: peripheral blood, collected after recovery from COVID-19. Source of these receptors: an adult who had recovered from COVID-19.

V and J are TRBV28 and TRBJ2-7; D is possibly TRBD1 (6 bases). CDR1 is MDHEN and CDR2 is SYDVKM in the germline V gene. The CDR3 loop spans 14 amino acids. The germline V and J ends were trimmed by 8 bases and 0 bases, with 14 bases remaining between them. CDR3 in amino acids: CASQDSASSYEQYF. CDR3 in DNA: TGTGCCAGCCAGGACAGCGCCAGCTCCTACGAGCAGTACTTC.

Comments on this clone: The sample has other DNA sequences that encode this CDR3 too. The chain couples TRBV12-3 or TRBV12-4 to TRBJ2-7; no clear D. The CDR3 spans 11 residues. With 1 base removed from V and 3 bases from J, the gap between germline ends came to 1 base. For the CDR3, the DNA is TGTGCCAGCAGTTTAGACTACGAGCAGTACTTC. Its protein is CASSLDYEQYF.

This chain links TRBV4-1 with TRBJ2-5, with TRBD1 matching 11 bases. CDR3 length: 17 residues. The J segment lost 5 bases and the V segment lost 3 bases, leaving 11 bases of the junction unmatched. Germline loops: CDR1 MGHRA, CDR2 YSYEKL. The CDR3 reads CASSQKRTGGAGETQYF. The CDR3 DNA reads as TGCGCCAGCAGCCAGAAAAGGACAGGGGGCGCGGGGGAGACCCAGTACTTC.

For the CDR3, the DNA is TGTGCCACCAGTGGGGGGGCTGAAGCTTTCTTT. This codes for CATSGGAEAFF. The chain recombines TRBV24-1 with TRBJ1-1; a possible D gene is TRBD1 (5 bases). CDR1 is KGHDR, CDR2 SFDVKD, per germline. V was trimmed by 5 bases and J by 6 bases, leaving 6 bases between them. CDR3 length: 11 amino acids.

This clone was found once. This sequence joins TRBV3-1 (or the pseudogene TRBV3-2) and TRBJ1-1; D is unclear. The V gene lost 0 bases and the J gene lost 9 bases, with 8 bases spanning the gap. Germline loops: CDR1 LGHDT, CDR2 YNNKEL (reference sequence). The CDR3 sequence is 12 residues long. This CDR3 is CASSQDGLQAFF. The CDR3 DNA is TGTGCCAGCAGCCAAGATGGCCTGCAAGCTTTCTTT.

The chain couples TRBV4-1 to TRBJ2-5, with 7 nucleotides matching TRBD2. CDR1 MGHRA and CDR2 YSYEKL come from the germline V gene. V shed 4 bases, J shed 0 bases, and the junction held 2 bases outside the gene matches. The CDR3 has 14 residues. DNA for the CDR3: TGCGCCAGCAGCCTAACTAGCGACCAAGAGACCCAGTACTTC. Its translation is CASSLTSDQETQYF.

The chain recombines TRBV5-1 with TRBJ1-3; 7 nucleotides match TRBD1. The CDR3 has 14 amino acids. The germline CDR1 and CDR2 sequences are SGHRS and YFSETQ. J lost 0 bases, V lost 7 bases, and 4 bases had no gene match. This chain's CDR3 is CASRDSYSGNTIYF. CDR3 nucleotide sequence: TGCGCCAGCCGGGACAGCTACTCTGGAAACACCATATATTTT.

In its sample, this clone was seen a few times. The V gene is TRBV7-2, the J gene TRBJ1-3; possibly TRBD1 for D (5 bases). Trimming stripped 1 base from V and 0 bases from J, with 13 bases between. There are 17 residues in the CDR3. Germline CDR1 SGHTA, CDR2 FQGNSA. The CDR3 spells CASSLGGILPSGNTIYF. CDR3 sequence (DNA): TGTGCCAGCAGCTTAGGGGGGATTCTTCCCTCTGGAAACACCATATATTTT.

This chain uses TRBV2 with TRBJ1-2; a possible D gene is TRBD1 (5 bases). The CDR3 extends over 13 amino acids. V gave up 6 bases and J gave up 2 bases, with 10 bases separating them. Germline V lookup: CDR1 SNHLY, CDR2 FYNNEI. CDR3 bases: TGTGCCAGCAGCGCTGACAGAAACTATGGCTACACCTTC. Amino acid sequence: CASSADRNYGYTF.

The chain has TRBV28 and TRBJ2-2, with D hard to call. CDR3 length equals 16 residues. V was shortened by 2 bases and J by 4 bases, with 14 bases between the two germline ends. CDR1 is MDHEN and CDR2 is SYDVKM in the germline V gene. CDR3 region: CASSLAVGRGTGELFF. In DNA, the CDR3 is TGTGCCAGCAGTTTAGCCGTTGGCCGCGGCACCGGGGAGCTGTTTTTT. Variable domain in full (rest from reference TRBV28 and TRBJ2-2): DVKVTQSSRYLVKRTGEKVFLECVQDMDHENMFWYRQDPGLGLRLIYFSYDVKMKEKGDIPEGYSVSREKKERFSLILESASTNQTSMYLCASSLAVGRGTGELFFGEGSRLTVL.

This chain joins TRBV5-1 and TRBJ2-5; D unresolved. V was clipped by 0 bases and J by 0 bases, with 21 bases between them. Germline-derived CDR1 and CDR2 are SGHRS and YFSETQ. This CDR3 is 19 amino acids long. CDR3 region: CASSLAESLSIWYQETQYF. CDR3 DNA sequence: TGCGCCAGCAGCTTGGCCGAAAGCCTCTCCATTTGGTACCAAGAGACCCAGTACTTC.

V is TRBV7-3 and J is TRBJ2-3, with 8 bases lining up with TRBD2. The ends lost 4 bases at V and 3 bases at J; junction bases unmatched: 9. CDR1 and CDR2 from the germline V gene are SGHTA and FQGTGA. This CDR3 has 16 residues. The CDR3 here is CASSSTSGRGTDTQYF. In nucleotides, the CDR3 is TGTGCCAGCAGCTCCACGAGCGGGAGAGGTACAGATACGCAGTATTTT. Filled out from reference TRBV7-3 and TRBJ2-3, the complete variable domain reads GAGVSQTPSNKVTEKGKYVELRCDPISGHTALYWYRQSLGQGPEFLIYFQGTGAADDSGLPNDRFFAVRPEGSVSTLKIQRTERGDSAVYLCASSSTSGRGTDTQYFGPGTRLTVL.

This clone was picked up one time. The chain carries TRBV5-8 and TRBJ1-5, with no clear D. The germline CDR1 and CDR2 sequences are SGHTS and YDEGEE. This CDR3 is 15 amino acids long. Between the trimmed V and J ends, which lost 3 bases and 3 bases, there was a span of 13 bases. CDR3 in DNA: TGTGCCAGCAGCTCCGGGATCCGCTACAATCAGCCCCAGCATTTT. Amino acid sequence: CASSSGIRYNQPQHF.

The CDR3 DNA reads TGTGCCACCAGCAGAGAAGCCGTGAACACTGAAGCTTTCTTT. It codes for CATSREAVNTEAFF. The chain uses TRBV15 and TRBJ1-1; the D is unclear. The CDR3 sequence is 14 residues long. Germline CDR1 and CDR2: LNHNV and YYDKDF (reference sequence). V shed 0 bases and J shed 0 bases, with 5 bases lying between them.

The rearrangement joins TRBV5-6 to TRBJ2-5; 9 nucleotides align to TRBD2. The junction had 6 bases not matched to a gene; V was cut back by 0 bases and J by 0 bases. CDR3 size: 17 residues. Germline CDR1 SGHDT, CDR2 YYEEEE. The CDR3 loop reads CASSLAWVAGDQETQYF. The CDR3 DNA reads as TGTGCCAGCAGCTTGGCCTGGGTAGCGGGAGACCAAGAGACCCAGTACTTC.

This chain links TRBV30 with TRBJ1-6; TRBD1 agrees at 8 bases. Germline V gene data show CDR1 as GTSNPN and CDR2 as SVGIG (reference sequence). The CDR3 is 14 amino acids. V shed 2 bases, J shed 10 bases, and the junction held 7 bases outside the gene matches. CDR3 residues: CAWSQQGESSPLHF. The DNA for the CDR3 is TGTGCCTGGAGTCAACAGGGGGAGAGCTCACCCCTCCACTTT. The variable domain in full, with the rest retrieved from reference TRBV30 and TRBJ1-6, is SQTIHQWPATLVQPVGSPLSLECTVEGTSNPNLYWYRQAAGRGLQLLFYSVGIGQISSEVPQNLSASRPQDRQFILSSKKLLLSDSGFYLCAWSQQGESSPLHFGNGTRLTVT.

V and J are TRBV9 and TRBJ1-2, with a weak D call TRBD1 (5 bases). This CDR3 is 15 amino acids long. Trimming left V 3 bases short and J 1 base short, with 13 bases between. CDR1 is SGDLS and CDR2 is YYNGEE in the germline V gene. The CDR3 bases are TGTGCCAGCAGCGCCCAGGGCTTGGGTAACTATGGCTACACCTTC. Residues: CASSAQGLGNYGYTF.